The 5 T cell receptor beta chains reported below all come from one sample, sequenced in a study of identical twins. MiXCR, applied by TCRdb to the 5' RACE reads, yields one record per CDR3 protein. This table has about 330,000 distinct CDR3 sequences, more than 9% appearing once. These data also featured in a second study, about yellow fever vaccine responses in identical twins.

Sequenced sample: CD8+ T cells sorted from blood. These receptors all stem from a woman between 18 and 29 years old in good health.

The sample holds one count of this clonotype. At one of its ends the junction is not consistent with the germline gene, which may arise from a read error. The chain employs TRBV3-1 and TRBJ2-3, with 7 bases fitting TRBD1. Germline V CDR1 and CDR2: LGHDT, YNNKEL (reference sequence). The CDR3 spans 15 residues. The CDR3 reads CACSQEVTGADTQYF. CDR3 nucleotide sequence: TGTGCCTGCAGCCAAGAGGTTACAGGGGCAGATACGCAGTATTTT.

In this sample, this clonotype turned up many times. The rearrangement links TRBV7-3 to TRBJ2-3, with D tentatively TRBD1 or TRBD2 (5 bases each). Germline V gene data show CDR1 as SGHTA and CDR2 as FQGTGA. Trimming took off 5 bases at V and 4 bases at J, with 10 bases between the two ends. CDR3 size: 13 residues. The CDR3 region is CASSPEGSDTQYF. The CDR3, as DNA: TGTGCCAGCAGCCCAGAGGGGTCAGATACGCAGTATTTT. Complete variable domain (other parts from reference TRBV7-3 and TRBJ2-3): GAGVSQTPSNKVTEKGKYVELRCDPISGHTALYWYRQSLGQGPEFLIYFQGTGAADDSGLPNDRFFAVRPEGSVSTLKIQRTERGDSAVYLCASSPEGSDTQYFGPGTRLTVL.

The chain is built from TRBV10-3 and TRBJ2-1; D is ambiguous. Germline V CDR1 and CDR2: ENHRY, SYGVKD. V dropped 0 bases and J dropped 10 bases, with 13 bases sitting between them. The CDR3 is made up of 14 amino acids. The CDR3 bases are TGTGCCATCAGTGAGTCTACCCACGTCCGGGAGCAGTTCTTC. Translating gives CAISESTHVREQFF.

There are many counts of this clonotype. The chain is built from TRBV29-1 and TRBJ2-3; weak D call: TRBD1 (5 bases). The CDR3 is made up of 18 amino acids. Germline loops: CDR1 SQVTM, CDR2 ANQGSEA. V dropped 0 bases and J dropped 3 bases, with 22 bases sitting between them. CDR3 protein: CSVEDPGFRPGSTDTQYF. CDR3 in DNA: TGCAGCGTTGAAGATCCTGGGTTTCGTCCAGGGTCGACAGATACGCAGTATTTT.

The V call is TRBV5-1, the J call TRBJ1-1, with 8 bases lining up with TRBD1. Germline CDR1 and CDR2: SGHRS and YFSETQ. V was clipped by 4 bases and J by 6 bases; unmatched bases: 8. This CDR3 has 14 amino acids. The CDR3 spells CASSRGQGIAEAFF. The CDR3 DNA reads as TGCGCCAGCAGCCGCGGACAGGGTATTGCTGAAGCTTTCTTT.